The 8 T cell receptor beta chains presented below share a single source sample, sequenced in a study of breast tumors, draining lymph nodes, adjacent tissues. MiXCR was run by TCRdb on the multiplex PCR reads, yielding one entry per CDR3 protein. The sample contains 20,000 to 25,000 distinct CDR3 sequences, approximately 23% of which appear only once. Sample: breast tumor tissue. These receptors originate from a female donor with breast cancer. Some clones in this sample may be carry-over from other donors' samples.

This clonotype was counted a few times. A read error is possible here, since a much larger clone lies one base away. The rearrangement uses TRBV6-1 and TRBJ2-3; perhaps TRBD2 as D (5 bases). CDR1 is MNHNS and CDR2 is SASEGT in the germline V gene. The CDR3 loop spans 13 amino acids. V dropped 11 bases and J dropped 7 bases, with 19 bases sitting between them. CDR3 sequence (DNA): TGTGCCGGCATATTCGAGGGCCGTCATACGCAGTATTTT. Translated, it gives CAGIFEGRHTQYF.

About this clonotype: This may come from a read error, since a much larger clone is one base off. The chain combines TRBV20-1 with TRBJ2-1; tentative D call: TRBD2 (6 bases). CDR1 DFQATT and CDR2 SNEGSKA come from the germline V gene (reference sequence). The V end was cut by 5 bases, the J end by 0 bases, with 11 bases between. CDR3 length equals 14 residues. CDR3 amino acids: CSAAPAGSYNEQFF. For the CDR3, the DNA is TGCAGTGCTGCTCCAGCGGGCTCCTACAATGAGCAGTTCTTC.

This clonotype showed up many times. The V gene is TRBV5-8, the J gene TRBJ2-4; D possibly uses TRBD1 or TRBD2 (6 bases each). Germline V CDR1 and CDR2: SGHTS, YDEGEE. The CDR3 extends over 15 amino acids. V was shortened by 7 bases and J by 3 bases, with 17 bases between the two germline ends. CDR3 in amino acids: CASRGRGLSKNIQYF. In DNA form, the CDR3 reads TGTGCCAGCCGGGGGCGCGGGTTGAGCAAAAACATTCAGTACTTC.

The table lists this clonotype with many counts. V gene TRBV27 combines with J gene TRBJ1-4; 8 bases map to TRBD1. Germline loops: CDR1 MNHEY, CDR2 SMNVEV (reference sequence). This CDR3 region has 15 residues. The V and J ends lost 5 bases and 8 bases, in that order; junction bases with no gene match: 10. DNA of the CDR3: TGTGCCAGCAGTCAAATTCAGGGGGCCGCGGAAAAACTGTTTTTT. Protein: CASSQIQGAAEKLFF.

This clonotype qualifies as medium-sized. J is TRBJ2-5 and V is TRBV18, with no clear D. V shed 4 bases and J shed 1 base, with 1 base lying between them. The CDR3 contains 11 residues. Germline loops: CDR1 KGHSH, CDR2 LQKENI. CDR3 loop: CASSRQETQYF. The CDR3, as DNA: TGTGCCAGCTCACGCCAAGAGACCCAGTACTTC.

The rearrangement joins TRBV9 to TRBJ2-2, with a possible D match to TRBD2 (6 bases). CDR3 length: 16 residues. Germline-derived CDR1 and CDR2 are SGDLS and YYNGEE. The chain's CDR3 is CVCSVSGRRNTGELFF. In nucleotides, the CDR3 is TGTGTCTGCAGCGTAAGTGGGAGGAGGAACACCGGGGAGCTGTTTTTT.

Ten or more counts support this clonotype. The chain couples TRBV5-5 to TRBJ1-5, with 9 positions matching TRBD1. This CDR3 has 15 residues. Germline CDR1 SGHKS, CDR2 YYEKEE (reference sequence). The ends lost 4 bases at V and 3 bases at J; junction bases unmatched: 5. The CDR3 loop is CASSTGGASNQPQHF. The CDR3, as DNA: TGTGCCAGCAGCACAGGGGGCGCGTCCAATCAGCCCCAGCATTTT.

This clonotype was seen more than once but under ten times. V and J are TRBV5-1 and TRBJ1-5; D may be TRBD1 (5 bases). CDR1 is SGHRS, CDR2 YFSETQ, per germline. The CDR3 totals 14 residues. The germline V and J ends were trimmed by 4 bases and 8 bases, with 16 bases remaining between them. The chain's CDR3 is CASSKSPGREPQHF. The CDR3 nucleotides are TGCGCCAGCAGCAAATCTCCAGGGAGGGAGCCCCAGCATTTT.